A single sample gave rise to the 20 T cell receptor beta chains below, sequenced in a study of shared clonotypes between healthy human individuals. Generated by immunoSEQ multiplex PCR, the TCRdb table keeps only in-frame clones and is missing some. Among about 980,000 clones listed, 76% were seen once. The specimen was memory CD4+ T cells sorted from blood. The subset here: CD45RA-negative fraction. The receptors derive from a man younger than 30 in good health.

The chain carries TRBV19 and TRBJ1-2; no clear D gene. Looked up from germline, CDR1 is LNHDA and CDR2 is SQIVND (reference sequence). This CDR3 is built from 15 residues. V was shortened by 8 bases and J by 0 bases, with 16 bases between the two germline ends. CDR3 nucleotides: TGTGCCAGTGCTTCCTCTCGGACTGCTAACTATGGCTACACCTTC. Amino acid sequence: CASASSRTANYGYTF.

The rearrangement uses TRBV5-6 and TRBJ2-7; D gene unclear. With 1 base removed from V and 3 bases from J, the gap between germline ends came to 8 bases. The CDR3 spans 13 residues. Germline V gene lookup returns CDR1 SGHDT and CDR2 YYEEEE. For the CDR3, the DNA is TGTGCCAGCAGCTTGCCAGCAGACTACGAGCAGTACTTC. Translation: CASSLPADYEQYF.

The table lists this clone with a count of one. The gene calls are TRBV7-9 and TRBJ2-2, with D perhaps matching TRBD1 (5 bases). The CDR3 runs 15 residues. Trimming took 5 bases from V and 0 from J, leaving 10 bases between them. CDR1 is SEHNR, CDR2 FQNEAQ, per germline (reference sequence). CDR3: CASSPDTTNTGELFF. CDR3 DNA sequence: TGTGCCAGCAGCCCGGACACCACGAACACCGGGGAGCTGTTTTTT.

The chain's CDR3 is CASSSRGSIGTQYF. In DNA, the CDR3 is TGTGCCAGCAGTTCCCGTGGGAGCATCGGGACCCAGTACTTC. The V gene is TRBV6-5, the J gene TRBJ2-5, with a weak D call TRBD2 (5 bases). V lost 4 bases, J lost 7 bases, and 16 bases lay in between. Germline CDR1 and CDR2: MNHEY and SVGAGI. The CDR3 length is 14 residues.

This clone was seen a single time. This chain links TRBV28 with TRBJ1-6; D is possibly TRBD1 (5 bases). With 4 bases removed from V and 13 bases from J, the gap between germline ends came to 11 bases. This CDR3 contains 12 residues. Germline V CDR1 and CDR2: MDHEN, SYDVKM. The CDR3 DNA follows: TGTGCCAGCAGTTCCCTGGGGGATCCCCTCCACTTT. The encoded protein is CASSSLGDPLHF.

The chain couples TRBV9 to TRBJ2-7; 7 bases are shared with TRBD2. Trimming removed 0 bases from V and 1 base from J; junction bases left unmatched: 4. The CDR3 loop spans 15 amino acids. Germline CDR1 reads SGDLS; CDR2 reads YYNGEE. Here the CDR3 DNA reads TGTGCCAGCAGCGTAGGTAGCGGGCCGTCCTACGAGCAGTACTTC. This translates into CASSVGSGPSYEQYF.

The table lists this clone with a few counts. The same CDR3 also results from other DNA sequences found in this sample. The V gene is TRBV13, the J gene TRBJ1-3; D is ambiguous. The germline V and J ends were trimmed by 5 bases and 1 base, with 6 bases remaining between them. The CDR3 has 13 residues. Germline CDR1 PRHDT, CDR2 FYEKMQ (reference sequence). CDR3 bases: TGTGCCAGCAGCCTAATATCTGGAAACACCATATATTTT. This sequence encodes CASSLISGNTIYF.

There are a few counts of this clone. J is TRBJ2-3 and V is TRBV7-9; 9 bases align to TRBD2. CDR3 length: 15 amino acids. Germline V gene lookup returns CDR1 SEHNR and CDR2 FQNEAQ (reference sequence). V shed 5 bases and J 0 bases; nucleotides not matched to a gene: 3. The CDR3: CASSPTSGSTDTQYF. The CDR3 DNA follows: TGTGCCAGCAGCCCTACTAGCGGGAGCACAGATACGCAGTATTTT.

Of note for this clone: In the same sample, other DNA sequences code for this CDR3. This rearrangement joins TRBV18 to TRBJ2-5; D gene ambiguous. There are 13 residues in the CDR3. V was shortened by 1 base and J by 5 bases, with 8 bases between the two germline ends. Germline V gene sequence: CDR1 KGHSH, CDR2 LQKENI. The CDR3 is CASSPRPQETQYF. The CDR3 DNA is TGTGCCAGCTCACCACGCCCACAGGAGACCCAGTACTTC.

The V gene is TRBV6-6, the J gene TRBJ2-5; the D gene is possibly TRBD2 (6 bases). V was trimmed by 2 bases and J by 5 bases, leaving 9 bases between them. From germline, CDR1 is MNHNY and CDR2 SVGAGI (reference sequence). The length of the CDR3 is 13 residues. CDR3 coding DNA: TGTGCCAGCAGTTACGGGGGGTGGGAGACCCAGTACTTC. Amino acids: CASSYGGWETQYF.

The rearrangement joins TRBV7-2 to TRBJ1-2; a possible D gene is TRBD1 (5 bases). Trimming cost V 6 bases and J 5 bases, with 13 bases left between them. Per the germline V gene, CDR1 is SGHTA and CDR2 is FQGNSA. This CDR3 spans 13 amino acids. The CDR3: CASSTRGLYGYTF. CDR3 nucleotide sequence: TGTGCCAGCAGTACGAGGGGACTTTATGGCTACACCTTC.

This clone was seen ten or more times. This sequence joins TRBV2 and TRBJ1-5; the D is unclear. This CDR3 is built from 15 residues. Germline V gene sequence: CDR1 SNHLY, CDR2 FYNNEI. Trimming shortened V by 6 bases and J by 5 bases, and 17 bases separated the two germline ends. The CDR3, as DNA: TGTGCCAGCAGGGAATTAGCCGGAGGCCATCAGCCCCAGCATTTT. Protein product: CASRELAGGHQPQHF.

The rearrangement joins TRBV4-2 to TRBJ2-7, with D unclear. Germline values: CDR1 LGHNA, CDR2 YNFKEQ. The CDR3 runs to 17 residues. V lost 1 base to trimming and J lost 0 bases, with 16 bases between them. The DNA for the CDR3 is TGTGCCAGCAGCCAAGGTGATACAGCTAGTTCCTCCTACGAGCAGTACTTC. Amino acid sequence: CASSQGDTASSSYEQYF.

The genes are TRBV5-1 and TRBJ1-2, with TRBD1 as a possible D gene (6 bases). Germline loops: CDR1 SGHRS, CDR2 YFSETQ. The CDR3 runs 14 residues. The germline V and J ends were trimmed by 4 bases and 8 bases, with 18 bases remaining between them. As DNA, the CDR3 is TGCGCCAGCAGCGATACAAGGGGGACGGCCGGCTACACCTTC. This sequence encodes CASSDTRGTAGYTF. The entire variable domain, with the rest obtained from reference TRBV5-1 and TRBJ1-2, is as follows: KAGVTQTPRYLIKTRGQQVTLSCSPISGHRSVSWYQQTPGQGLQFLFEYFSETQRNKGNFPGRFSGRQFSNSRSEMNVSTLELGDSALYLCASSDTRGTAGYTFGSGTRLTVV.

The V call is TRBV5-1, the J call TRBJ2-5; D perhaps matches TRBD1 (6 bases). CDR3 length: 14 amino acids. Per the germline V gene, CDR1 is SGHRS and CDR2 is YFSETQ. V lost 4 bases and J 2 bases, leaving 12 bases between the germline ends. The CDR3 protein is CASSLQGSQETQYF. DNA of the CDR3: TGCGCCAGCAGCCTACAGGGATCTCAAGAGACCCAGTACTTC.

The J gene is TRBJ2-5, the V gene TRBV15, with TRBD2 matching over 10 bases. This CDR3 comprises 18 residues. The V segment lost 0 bases and the J segment 5 bases; nucleotides outside the gene matches: 12. Germline V gene data show CDR1 as LNHNV and CDR2 as YYDKDF (reference sequence). DNA of the CDR3: TGTGCCACCAGCAGAGATGCGGGTCCTAGCGGGGGAGGGGAGACCCAGTACTTC. Translating it yields CATSRDAGPSGGGETQYF.

A remark on this clone: The likely explanation is a read error, given a far larger clone one base away. This CDR3 is also generated by other DNA sequences in the sample. The chain combines TRBV5-1 with TRBJ1-5, with D unclear. Per the germline V gene, CDR1 is SGHRS and CDR2 is YFSETQ. The V end was cut by 0 bases, the J end by 1 base, with 2 bases between. This CDR3 spans 13 amino acids. For the CDR3, the DNA is TGCGCCAGCAGCTTGGAAAGCAATCAGCCCCAGCATTTT. Translation gives CASSLESNQPQHF.

This chain joins TRBV11-2 and TRBJ2-5; 7 bases agree with TRBD2. The germline CDR1 and CDR2 sequences are SGHAT and FQNNGV. The trim removed 2 bases at V and 1 base at J, leaving 7 bases unmatched. The CDR3 spans 16 residues. The CDR3 region is CASSLQPSGGQETQYF. Here the CDR3 DNA reads TGTGCCAGCAGCTTACAACCCTCGGGGGGCCAAGAGACCCAGTACTTC.

The V call is TRBV5-6, the J call TRBJ2-7, with no clear D. V lost 3 bases and J lost 5, with 6 bases in between. Germline-derived CDR1 and CDR2 are SGHDT and YYEEEE. The CDR3 is made up of 11 amino acids. The CDR3 region is CASSSVHEQYF. CDR3 DNA: TGTGCCAGCAGCTCAGTCCACGAGCAGTACTTC.

The chain combines TRBV7-9 with TRBJ1-5; 9 nucleotides line up with TRBD1. The CDR3 is 19 residues long. The germline gives CDR1 SEHNR, CDR2 FQNEAQ (reference sequence). J lost 0 bases, V lost 5 bases, and 14 bases had no gene match. The CDR3 sequence: CASSRPGQGKAYSNQPQHF. For the CDR3, the DNA is TGTGCCAGCAGCAGGCCCGGACAGGGGAAAGCCTATAGCAATCAGCCCCAGCATTTT.